This TCR beta chain is from a study of cytomegalovirus exposure and HLA in healthy donors. For the study at large: In a previous analysis, about 100 million unique TCR beta sequences were found from 150 million to 200 million T cells. General study results and limits: The likely explanation for a cluster of highly shared sequence variants was sequencing artifact. Trimming of TCR beta V- and J-genes showed a link, identified in a later analysis, to a missense DCLRE1C variant. The records held CMV serostatus as the only immune exposure information.

Concerning this clone: No antigen is known for it.

The PCR employed 60 Vbeta primers together with 13 Jbeta primers. Sequenced by immunoSEQ multiplex PCR; TCRdb stores in-frame clones only, minus some. Among fewer than 120,000 clones listed, 80% to 85% were seen once. This TCR was recovered from a woman aged 60-75 years in good health and CMV-seropositive. The specimen was PBMCs.

Here the CDR3 reads CACLRGMNTEAFF. In DNA form, the CDR3 reads TGTGCCTGCCTCAGGGGCATGAACACTGAAGCTTTCTTT. The chain uses TRBV30 and TRBJ1-1; D might be TRBD1 (6 bases). V was trimmed by 6 bases and J by 0 bases, leaving 11 bases between them. Germline V gene lookup returns CDR1 GTSNPN and CDR2 SVGIG (reference sequence). The CDR3 runs to 13 residues.